Described below is a single T cell receptor beta chain sequence and its context. Many counts were recorded for this clonotype. Its antigen is currently not known. Per-base quality was not reported, and no clone a single base away is much larger than it. From the cysteine up to the phenylalanine, the CDR3 has a length of 15 residues. The only DNA kept is the CDR3, 45 bases in frame from the first base. V and J are trimmed by 3 bases and 1 base, and the gene matches miss 1 base of the junction. CDR1 and CDR2 are drawn from the germline V gene (reference sequence): LNHDA, SQIVND. In the paper's terms, the time point label means: newly diagnosed GD, antithyroid drugs for less than 3 months. RNA was extracted from PBMCs in TRIzol for both TCR sequencing and RNA sequencing. The diagnosis of Graves' disease was made according to American Thyroid Association guidelines. Patients for the study were recruited at an endocrinology department in Xi'an, China. From each patient, around 9 milliliters of peripheral blood was collected into an EDTA anticoagulant tube. Ficoll Paque Plus density gradient separation was used to isolate PBMCs, and no further T cell sorting was done. RNA quality was checked with an Agilent 2100 Bioanalyzer and agarose gel, and concentration with a NanoDrop 2000.

This sample stems from a study of regulatory T cells in long-lasting Graves disease (dated by TCRdb to the early 2020s). With respect to the entire study: Antithyroid drugs had been taken for less than 3 months by newly diagnosed Graves' disease patients. A total of around 35 samples underwent TCR sequencing: about 13 from persistent and approximately 20 from newly diagnosed Graves' disease patients. Peripheral blood TCR sequencing and RNA sequencing compared persistent Graves' disease patients with newly diagnosed Graves' disease patients. The study was registered as a clinical trial and conducted in China.

The library was obtained by multiplex PCR. This sample was sequenced with an Illumina HiSeq 4000. To build TCR beta libraries, CDR3 regions were amplified by Arm-PCR using iRepertoire HTBI primers. Before sequencing, the PCR products underwent gel purification. On the study's bioinformatics: A total of fewer than 80 TRBV and 14 TRBJ segments were identified across samples and were used for gene usage analysis of CDR3 amino acid clonotypes. COPE and FqMerger were used to merge filtered high-quality paired reads into contigs. BLAST was used to align contigs to IMGT TRBV, TRBD and TRBJ reference genes, and CDR3 was defined according to IMGT. Clonotypes above 0.1% frequency were classified as highly expanded clones. Shannon entropy was used to measure repertoire diversity, and the Gini coefficient was used to measure V-J evenness. A clonotype found in more than one individual was treated as public. In TCRdb, the public reads were trimmed at Q25 with fastp and aligned with MiXCR, with productive beta chains retained. All rows with the same CDR3 protein become a single entry with the most common DNA and genes. TCRdb, not the original authors, processed these V and J calls. The sample table holds 370,000 or so distinct CDR3 sequences, of which about a sixth were seen once. The ten most abundant clones make up 20% of the sample.

General study outcomes and caveats: More public clonotypes were shared among persistent patients (roughly 3,000) than among newly diagnosed patients (966). Persistent disease showed preferential use of TRBV28, TRBJ1-2 and TRBJ2-5, whereas newly diagnosed disease favored TRBV20-1 and TRBJ2-1. Persistent Graves' disease patients showed lower TCR Shannon entropy and fewer highly expanded clones than newly diagnosed patients, suggesting clonal expansion. The authors acknowledged the small sample size as a limitation that may reduce accuracy. Only the TCR beta chain was sequenced and analyzed. Because the primary lesion, thyroid tissue, could not be accessed, the study looked at peripheral blood alone.

A further study also used this sample, focusing on T cells in Graves' hyperthyroidism and ophthalmopathy. In that second paper, the authors write: Stable Graves' hyperthyroidism was defined as no progression to ophthalmopathy during 18 months of follow-up. Hyperthyroidism patients were newly diagnosed, with disease duration under 2 months, and aged 18 to 65 years. Patients with uncontrolled infections, other autoimmune diseases, pregnancy or lactation were excluded. Diagnoses relied on clinical symptoms, serum thyroxine and TRAb, thyroid ultrasound and orbital computed tomography. The TCR CDR3 was subjected to a first round of RT-PCR using the HTBI primer set and the Qiagen OneStep RT-PCR kit. Blood samples also contained most of the expanded thyroid clonotypes (frequency above 0.001), which suggests that blood repertoires may reflect thyroid immune responses. A 13 V-J signature model separated ophthalmopathy from stable hyperthyroidism, with just over 85% sensitivity and about 81% specificity in cross-validation and 80%/75% in testing. In validation, the model predicted progression to ophthalmopathy a median of about 6.5 months before onset, with roughly 68% sensitivity and just under 75% specificity. To identify distinguishing TCR V-J signatures, a discovery cohort of 90 to 100 patients was used, comprising some 43 with Graves' ophthalmopathy and some 60 with stable Graves' hyperthyroidism. Prospective prediction of ophthalmopathy was tested in an independent validation cohort consisting of roughly 20 hyperthyroidism patients and approximately 16 patients who later progressed to ophthalmopathy. The 100 discovery patients were divided at random into training and test sets in a 7:3 ratio. The study also compared thyroid tissue and blood T-cell repertoires from more than five Graves' hyperthyroidism patients. Following sampling, methimazole starting at 30 mg daily was given to hyperthyroidism patients, and high-dose intravenous methylprednisolone was given to ophthalmopathy patients. A second multiplex PCR round built the libraries, followed by size selection and purification. The libraries were sequenced on an Illumina HiSeq2000 using paired-end 100 bp reads. Raw data were processed with SOAPnuke, discarding reads with adapters, uncalled bases, mean Phred below 15, or no exact constant-primer or identifier match. COPE v1.2.5 was used to merge high-quality paired reads, and clonotypes were defined as unique nucleotide sequences. MiTCR v1.1 was used to align clonotypes to the IMGT TRBV, TRBD and TRBJ reference segments. Analysis was restricted to V-J combinations with a frequency above 0.0001, which covered roughly 99% of repertoires. The TCS score was defined as the ratio of F50 (clonal expansion) to E x V (chaos), calculated using BLOSUM62-based TCRdist between CDR3 peptides within each V-J. Welch's t-statistics and random forest reduced several hundred V-J features to 13, which were used in a naive Bayes classifier (R e1071). Sample size was not statistically predetermined, and blinding of investigators to group allocation was not performed. According to the paper, TCR Vbeta CDR3 sequencing was carried out on over 130 peripheral blood samples, which came from approximately 43 ophthalmopathy, under 80 hyperthyroidism and approximately 17 progressor patients.

This chain is built from TRBV19 and TRBJ2-1; the central 9 bases match TRBD1. The source was peripheral blood mononuclear cells (PBMCs), collected at new diagnosis, from a patient treated with antithyroid drugs. This receptor was taken from a woman between 18 and 29 years old with Graves disease. Donor details come from another sample of the same person, matched by shared clones. The CDR3 sequence is CASSIGQGSYNEQFF. The DNA reads as follows: TGTGCCAGTAGTATCGGACAGGGGTCCTACAATGAGCAGTTCTTC.